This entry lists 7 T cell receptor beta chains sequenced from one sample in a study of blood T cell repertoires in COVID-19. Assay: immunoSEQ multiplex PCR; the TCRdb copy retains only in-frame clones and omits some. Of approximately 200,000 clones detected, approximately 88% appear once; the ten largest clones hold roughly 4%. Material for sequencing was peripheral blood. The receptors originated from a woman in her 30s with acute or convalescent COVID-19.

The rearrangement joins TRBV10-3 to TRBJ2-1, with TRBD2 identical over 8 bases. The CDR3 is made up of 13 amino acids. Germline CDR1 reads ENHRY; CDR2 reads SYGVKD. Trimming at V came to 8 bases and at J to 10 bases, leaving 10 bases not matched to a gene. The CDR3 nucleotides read TGTGCCATCTTACCCGAGCGGGAGAACGAGCAGTTCTTC. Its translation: CAILPERENEQFF.

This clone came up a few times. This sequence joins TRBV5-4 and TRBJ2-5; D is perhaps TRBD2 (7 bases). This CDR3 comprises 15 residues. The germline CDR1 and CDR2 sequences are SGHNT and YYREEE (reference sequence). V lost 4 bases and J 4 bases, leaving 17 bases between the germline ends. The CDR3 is CASSRGAAGGETQYF. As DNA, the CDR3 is TGTGCCAGCAGCCGGGGGGCGGCCGGGGGAGAGACCCAGTACTTC.

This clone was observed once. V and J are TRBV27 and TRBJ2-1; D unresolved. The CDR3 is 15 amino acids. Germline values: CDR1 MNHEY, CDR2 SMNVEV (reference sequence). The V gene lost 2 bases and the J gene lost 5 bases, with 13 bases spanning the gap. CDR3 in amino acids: CASSLQLSSNNEQFF. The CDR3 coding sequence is TGTGCCAGCAGTTTACAACTCTCATCAAACAATGAGCAGTTCTTC.

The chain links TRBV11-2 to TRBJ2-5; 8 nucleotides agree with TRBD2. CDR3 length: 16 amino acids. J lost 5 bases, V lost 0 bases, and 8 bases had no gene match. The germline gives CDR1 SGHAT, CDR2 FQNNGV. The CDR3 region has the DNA TGTGCCAGCAGCTTAGAAGGGGGGACTAGAAGTGAGACCCAGTACTTC. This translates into CASSLEGGTRSETQYF.

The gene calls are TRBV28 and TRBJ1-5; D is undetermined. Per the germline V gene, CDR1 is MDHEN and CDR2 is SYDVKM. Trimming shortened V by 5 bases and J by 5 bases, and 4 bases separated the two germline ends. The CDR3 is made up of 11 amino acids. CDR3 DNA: TGTGCCAGCAGTCATTATCAGCCCCAGCATTTT. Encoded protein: CASSHYQPQHF.

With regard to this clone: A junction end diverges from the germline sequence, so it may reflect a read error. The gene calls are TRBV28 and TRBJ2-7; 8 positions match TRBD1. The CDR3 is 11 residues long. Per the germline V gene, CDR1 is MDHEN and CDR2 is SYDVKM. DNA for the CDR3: TGTGCCAGCAGTTCCAGGGGGCTGGAGAACTTC. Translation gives CASSSRGLENF. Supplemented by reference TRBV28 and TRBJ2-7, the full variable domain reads DVKVTQSSRYLVKRTGEKVFLECVQDMDHENMFWYRQDPGLGLRLIYFSYDVKMKEKGDIPEGYSVSREKKERFSLILESASTNQTSMYLCASSSRGLENFGPGTRLTVT.

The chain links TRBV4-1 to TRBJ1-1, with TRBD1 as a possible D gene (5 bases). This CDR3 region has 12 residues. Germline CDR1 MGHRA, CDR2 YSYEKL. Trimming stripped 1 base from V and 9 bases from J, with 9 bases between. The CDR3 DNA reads TGCGCCAGCAGCCAAGTGCGGGGGAAAGCTTTCTTT. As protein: CASSQVRGKAFF.